This T cell receptor (beta chain) came from a study of CD8 T cells in Susac syndrome. RNA was extracted with the RNeasy kit, and a quantity of about 0.45 to 1 ug was reverse transcribed using random hexamers. Using its own MiXCR run on the immunoSEQ multiplex PCR reads, TCRdb lists one record per CDR3 protein. Of some 250,000 distinct CDR3 sequences in the sample, about 96% were seen once. The CDR3 loop spans 14 amino acids. Trimming at V came to 9 bases and at J to 1 base, leaving 3 bases not matched to a gene. CDR1 and CDR2 from the germline V gene are MNHEY and SVGAGI. Specimen: CD4+ T cells from PBMCs. The V and J genes are TRBV6-5 and TRBJ2-5; the match to TRBD2 covers 12 bases. This sequence originates from a human donor with Susac syndrome. DNA of the CDR3: TGTGCCAGTTCGACTAGCGGGGGCCAAGAGACCCAGTACTTC. As protein: CASSTSGGQETQYF.